These 25 T cell receptor beta chains came from one sample sequenced in a study of blood T cell repertoires in COVID-19. The protocol was immunoSEQ multiplex PCR, while the TCRdb copy is restricted to in-frame clones and leaves out a portion. The table shows roughly 250,000 clones, with 87% occurring only once. The specimen sequenced was PBMCs or T cells enriched from blood (not recorded which). The receptors come from a woman aged 25 to 39 with acute COVID-19.

The chain recombines TRBV6-5 with TRBJ1-2; tentatively, D is TRBD1 (6 bases). The CDR3 has 13 residues. V lost 0 bases, J lost 7 bases, and 9 bases lay in between. The germline CDR1 and CDR2 sequences are MNHEY and SVGAGI. The CDR3 bases are TGTGCCAGCAGTTACTCCTCAGGGGCTGGCTACACCTTC. Its translation: CASSYSSGAGYTF.

The J gene is TRBJ1-1, the V gene TRBV3-1 (or the pseudogene TRBV3-2), with D possibly TRBD1 on 6 matching bases. Germline V gene lookup returns CDR1 LGHDT and CDR2 YNNKEL (reference sequence). Trimming removed 4 bases from V and 0 bases from J, with 12 bases in between. The CDR3 sequence is 15 residues long. CDR3 bases: TGTGCCAGCAGCCTCTTTACAGGGTTGAACACTGAAGCTTTCTTT. It codes for CASSLFTGLNTEAFF.

V is TRBV7-9 and J is TRBJ1-4; tentative D call: TRBD1 (5 bases). V lost 3 bases, J lost 5 bases, and 7 bases lay in between. The CDR3 spans 13 residues. In germline, CDR1 is SEHNR, CDR2 FQNEAQ (reference sequence). The chain's CDR3 is CASSLGQNEKLFF. CDR3 DNA sequence: TGTGCCAGCAGCTTGGGGCAGAATGAAAAACTGTTTTTT.

The chain carries TRBV5-4 and TRBJ2-2; maybe TRBD2 (5 bases). The CDR3 totals 15 residues. The germline CDR1 and CDR2 sequences are SGHNT and YYREEE (reference sequence). V was cut by 0 bases and J by 6 bases, with 12 bases left in between. The CDR3 region has the DNA TGTGCCAGCAGCTTGGCACCGGGGTTGGCCGGGGAGCTGTTTTTT. This sequence encodes CASSLAPGLAGELFF.

V and J are TRBV3-1 (or the pseudogene TRBV3-2) and TRBJ2-5, with TRBD2 identical over 14 bases. The CDR3 spans 16 residues. Trimming cost V 4 bases and J 4 bases; bases outside gene matches: 5. The V gene's germline CDR1 is LGHDT and CDR2 YNNKEL (reference sequence). CDR3 residues: CASSPKTSGGAETQYF. Here the CDR3 DNA reads TGTGCCAGCAGCCCGAAGACTAGCGGGGGGGCAGAGACCCAGTACTTC.

This clone was counted once. The rearrangement uses TRBV5-1 and TRBJ1-2; a possible D gene is TRBD1 (6 bases). The ends were cut back, 9 bases at V and 3 bases at J, with 15 bases in the middle. Per germline, CDR1 SGHRS and CDR2 YFSETQ. This CDR3 has 13 amino acids. The CDR3 DNA sequence: TGCGCCACCGCGACAGGTCTGCACTATGGCTACACCTTC. Protein sequence: CATATGLHYGYTF.

This rearrangement joins TRBV19 to TRBJ2-1, with a weak D call TRBD2 (7 bases). V lost 4 bases and J lost 1, with 11 bases in between. The CDR3 contains 15 residues. The V gene's germline CDR1 is LNHDA and CDR2 SQIVND (reference sequence). CDR3 bases: TGTGCCAGTAGTAGGGCGGGGGCTTCCTACAATGAGCAGTTCTTC. The encoded protein is CASSRAGASYNEQFF. Full variable domain (remainder filled in from reference TRBV19 and TRBJ2-1): DGGITQSPKYLFRKEGQNVTLSCEQNLNHDAMYWYRQDPGQGLRLIYYSQIVNDFQKGDIAEGYSVSREKKESFPLTVTSAQKNPTAFYLCASSRAGASYNEQFFGPGTRLTVL.

This sequence joins TRBV5-1 and TRBJ1-3; a possible D gene is TRBD1 (6 bases). The CDR3 is made up of 15 amino acids. V was shortened by 0 bases and J by 1 base, with 8 bases between the two germline ends. Per germline, CDR1 SGHRS and CDR2 YFSETQ. CDR3 amino acids: CASSLEGQSGNTIYF. Written as DNA, the CDR3 is TGCGCCAGCAGCTTGGAAGGACAGTCTGGAAACACCATATATTTT.

The chain combines TRBV20-1 with TRBJ1-1, with 7 bases aligning to TRBD1. The trim removed 6 bases at V and 0 bases at J, leaving 10 bases unmatched. Looked up from germline, CDR1 is DFQATT and CDR2 is SNEGSKA (reference sequence). The CDR3 loop spans 15 amino acids. The CDR3 is CSASRGGEMNTEAFF. CDR3 bases: TGCAGTGCCAGTCGAGGGGGCGAGATGAACACTGAAGCTTTCTTT.

This clone has only a few counts. J is TRBJ2-5 and V is TRBV30, with D unresolved. Between the trimmed V and J ends, which lost 0 bases and 1 base, there was a span of 6 bases. Germline values: CDR1 GTSNPN, CDR2 SVGIG (reference sequence). This CDR3 spans 13 amino acids. As DNA, the CDR3 is TGTGCCTGGAGTGTGGGCAGCCAAGAGACCCAGTACTTC. Protein: CAWSVGSQETQYF.

CDR3 sequence (DNA): TGTGCCAGCAGCTTAGATTCAGCGGATGTCTATGGCTACACCTTC. Its protein product is CASSLDSADVYGYTF. V and J are TRBV11-2 and TRBJ1-2; the D is unclear. Trimming left V 0 bases short and J 4 bases short, with 12 bases between. The germline gives CDR1 SGHAT, CDR2 FQNNGV. The CDR3 contains 15 residues.

Concerning this clone itself: In the same sample, other DNA sequences code for this CDR3. The chain is built from TRBV2 and TRBJ1-1; D not resolved. In germline, CDR1 is SNHLY, CDR2 FYNNEI. Trimming stripped 1 base from V and 1 base from J, with 7 bases between. The CDR3 covers 14 residues. CDR3 region: CASSEGTGNTEAFF. As DNA, the CDR3 is TGTGCCAGCAGTGAAGGAACCGGGAACACTGAAGCTTTCTTT.

CDR3 in amino acids: CASRNLDTEAFF. The DNA for the CDR3 is TGTGCCAGCCGCAACTTAGACACTGAAGCTTTCTTT. The chain employs TRBV5-6 and TRBJ1-1; the D is unclear. The CDR3 runs to 12 residues. Germline values: CDR1 SGHDT, CDR2 YYEEEE. Trimming removed 7 bases at V and 3 bases at J, with 10 bases between.

The chain joins TRBV19 to TRBJ1-2, with 7 bases matching TRBD1. V was clipped by 1 base and J by 6 bases; unmatched bases: 8. CDR1 is LNHDA and CDR2 is SQIVND in the germline V gene (reference sequence). CDR3 size: 15 residues. CDR3 nucleotides: TGTGCCAGTAGTATAGTAGGGGGCGCGGGTAATGGCTACACCTTC. Translation gives CASSIVGGAGNGYTF.

This clone was seen only a few times. The chain uses TRBV2 and TRBJ1-5; no clear D gene. CDR3 length: 14 residues. Trimming pared 7 bases from V and 5 bases from J, leaving 15 bases between. Germline V gives CDR1 SNHLY, CDR2 FYNNEI. The CDR3 nucleotides read TGTGCCAGCAACGAGGACTCTCCTCATCAGCCCCAGCATTTT. As protein: CASNEDSPHQPQHF.

This clone is a singleton in its sample. At one end, the junction sequence differs from germline, possibly due to a read error. J is TRBJ2-1 and V is TRBV7-7, with a weak D call TRBD1 (6 bases). The V gene's germline CDR1 is SSHAT and CDR2 FNYEAQ (reference sequence). This CDR3 is built from 15 residues. The CDR3 DNA reads TGTGCTAGCAGCCAAACAGGGAGCTCCTACAATGAGCAGTTCTTC. Amino acids: CASSQTGSSYNEQFF. Looking up the rest from reference TRBV7-7 and TRBJ2-1 gives the full variable domain: GAGVSQSPRYKVTKRGQDVTLRCDPISSHATLYWYQQALGQGPEFLTYFNYEAQPDKSGLPSDRFSAERPEGSISTLTIQRTEQRDSAMYRCASSQTGSSYNEQFFGPGTRLTVL.

The chain recombines TRBV7-9 with TRBJ1-1; unclear D gene. The V gene's germline CDR1 is SEHNR and CDR2 FQNEAQ (reference sequence). V was shortened by 1 base and J by 5 bases, with 5 bases between the two germline ends. The CDR3 contains 12 residues. The CDR3 coding sequence is TGTGCCAGCAGCTTAGTGTCTACTGAAGCTTTCTTT. Residues: CASSLVSTEAFF.

The chain combines TRBV29-1 with TRBJ2-5; a weak D match, TRBD1 (6 bases). CDR3 length: 14 amino acids. CDR1 SQVTM and CDR2 ANQGSEA come from the germline V gene. The V and J ends lost 6 bases and 1 base respectively, with 15 bases between them. The CDR3 DNA sequence: TGCAGCGTCTCACCGGACAGTCTCCAAGAGACCCAGTACTTC. This translates into CSVSPDSLQETQYF.

The genes are TRBV7-9 and TRBJ1-1, with D perhaps TRBD1 (5 bases). The CDR3 spans 13 residues. The germline V gene has CDR1 SEHNR and CDR2 FQNEAQ (reference sequence). Trimming left V 6 bases short and J 2 bases short, with 10 bases between. This CDR3 reads CASREGLNTEAFF. In DNA, the CDR3 is TGTGCCAGCAGAGAGGGACTCAACACTGAAGCTTTCTTT.

The rearrangement uses TRBV4-3 and TRBJ2-1; 7 positions match TRBD2. V was clipped by 6 bases and J by 4 bases; unmatched bases: 12. This CDR3 region has 16 residues. Germline values: CDR1 LGHNA, CDR2 YSLEER. The CDR3 region has the DNA TGCGCCAGCAGTCCCCGGGTGGGCGGGAGTTACAATGAGCAGTTCTTC. This codes for CASSPRVGGSYNEQFF.

This clone was found once. This sequence joins TRBV6-5 and TRBJ2-3, with 12 bases matching TRBD2. V lost 5 bases and J lost 4; bases outside the gene matches: 1. The CDR3 has 14 residues. Germline assignment: CDR1 MNHEY and CDR2 SVGAGI. CDR3 sequence: CASSRLAGADTQYF. The CDR3 nucleotides read TGTGCCAGCAGTAGACTAGCGGGGGCAGATACGCAGTATTTT.

This clone has only one observation. V usage is TRBV27 and J usage is TRBJ2-1; 7 bases fit TRBD2. The germline gives CDR1 MNHEY, CDR2 SMNVEV (reference sequence). The CDR3 is 15 amino acids. Trimming cost V 1 base and J 3 bases; bases outside gene matches: 3. The CDR3 spells CASSLYRDYYNEQFF. CDR3 nucleotides: TGTGCCAGCAGTTTATACCGGGACTACTACAATGAGCAGTTCTTC.

The chain has TRBV19 and TRBJ1-1; D call uncertain. Germline CDR1 reads LNHDA; CDR2 reads SQIVND (reference sequence). Trimming stripped 8 bases from V and 2 bases from J, with 15 bases between. The CDR3 is 14 residues long. The CDR3 here is CASRRLRVNTEAFF. The DNA for the CDR3 is TGTGCCAGTCGAAGACTACGGGTTAACACTGAAGCTTTCTTT.

The CDR3 sequence: CASSLGGGGSEQYF. CDR3 bases: TGCGCCAGCAGCTTAGGGGGGGGAGGTTCTGAGCAGTACTTC. The chain carries TRBV10-1 and TRBJ2-7; TRBD2 might be the D (7 bases). The CDR3 extends over 14 amino acids. The V end lost 6 bases, the J end lost 7 bases, and 19 bases lay between the germline ends. Germline values: CDR1 WNHNN, CDR2 SYGVQD (reference sequence).

The V gene is TRBV6-5, the J gene TRBJ1-1; the D gene is possibly TRBD1 (6 bases). CDR1 and CDR2 from the germline V gene are MNHEY and SVGAGI. V was clipped by 11 bases and J by 2 bases, with 18 bases between them. There are 14 residues in the CDR3. CDR3 sequence: CAGRRGGANTEAFF. The DNA for the CDR3 is TGTGCCGGCCGCCGGGGGGGGGCTAACACTGAAGCTTTCTTT.